This paragraph reports one TCR beta chain. The data are from a study of cytomegalovirus exposure and HLA in healthy donors. Clones were read by immunoSEQ multiplex PCR, and TCRdb kept only the in-frame ones, dropping some. The table lists around 250,000 clones, around 89% of them singletons, with 0.35% to 0.4% in the top ten. The CDR3 extends over 15 amino acids. Per germline, CDR1 MNHEY and CDR2 SMNVEV (reference sequence). V lost 4 bases, J lost 7 bases, and 9 bases stayed unmatched. The sample was PBMCs. The receptor was derived from a woman aged 18 to 35 in good health and CMV-seronegative. V is TRBV27 and J is TRBJ1-4; 7 bases map to TRBD1. The CDR3 DNA is TGTGCCAGCAGTTCCTGGACAGGAGGGAGTGAAAAACTGTTTTTT. Translated: CASSSWTGGSEKLFF.